This TCR beta chain was retrieved from a study of blood T cells in healthy people across ages. Findings and limits, study-wide: Across samples, TCR beta diversity tracked strongly with naive T cell percentage.

With respect to this clonotype: What it binds is unknown. A read error may produce the germline difference seen at one junction end.

A J-beta primer mix and a sample-barcoded 5' primer were used in a second PCR of roughly 6 to 11 cycles. TCRdb used MiXCR to reprocess the 5' RACE reads, holding one entry per CDR3 protein. The sample yields about 1,000,000 distinct CDR3 sequences, more than 40% seen once. In germline, CDR1 is SGHRS, CDR2 YFSETQ. This CDR3 comprises 15 residues. The sample taken for sequencing was blood. The chain employs TRBV5-1 and TRBJ1-4; perhaps TRBD1 as D (5 bases). The receptor's source is an older woman in good health. In nucleotides, the CDR3 is TGCGCCGGCAGCTATGGGACGTTGGCTAATGAAAAACTGTTTTTT. This gives the protein CAGSYGTLANEKLFF.